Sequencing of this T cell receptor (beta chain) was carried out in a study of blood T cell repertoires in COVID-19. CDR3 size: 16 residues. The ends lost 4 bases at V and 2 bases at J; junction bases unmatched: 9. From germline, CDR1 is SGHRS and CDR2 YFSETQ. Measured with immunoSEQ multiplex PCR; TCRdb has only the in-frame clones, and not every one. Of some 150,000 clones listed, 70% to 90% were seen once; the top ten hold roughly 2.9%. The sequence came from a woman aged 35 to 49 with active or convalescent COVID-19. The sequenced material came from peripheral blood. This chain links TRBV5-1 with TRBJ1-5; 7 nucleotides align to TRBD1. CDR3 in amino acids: CASSPDGGGRNQPQHF. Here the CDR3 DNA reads TGCGCCAGCAGCCCTGATGGAGGGGGCCGCAATCAGCCCCAGCATTTT. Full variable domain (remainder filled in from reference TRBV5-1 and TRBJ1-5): KAGVTQTPRYLIKTRGQQVTLSCSPISGHRSVSWYQQTPGQGLQFLFEYFSETQRNKGNFPGRFSGRQFSNSRSEMNVSTLELGDSALYLCASSPDGGGRNQPQHFGDGTRLSIL.